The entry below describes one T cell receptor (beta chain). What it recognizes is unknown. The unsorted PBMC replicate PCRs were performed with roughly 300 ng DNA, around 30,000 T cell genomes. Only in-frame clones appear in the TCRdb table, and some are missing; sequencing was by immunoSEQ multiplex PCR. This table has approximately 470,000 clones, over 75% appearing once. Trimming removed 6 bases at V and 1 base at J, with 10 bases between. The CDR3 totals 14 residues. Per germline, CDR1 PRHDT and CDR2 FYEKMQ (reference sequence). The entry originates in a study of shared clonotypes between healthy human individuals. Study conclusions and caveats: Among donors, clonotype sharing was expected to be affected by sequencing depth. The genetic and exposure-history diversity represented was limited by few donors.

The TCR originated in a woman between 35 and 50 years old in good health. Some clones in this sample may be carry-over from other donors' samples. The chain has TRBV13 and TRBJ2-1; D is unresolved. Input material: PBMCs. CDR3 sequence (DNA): TGTGCCAGCAGACCAACTTTGTCCTACAATGAGCAGTTCTTC. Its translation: CASRPTLSYNEQFF.